These T cell receptor beta chains were read from a single sample in a study of blood T cell repertoires in COVID-19. Clones were read by immunoSEQ multiplex PCR, and TCRdb kept only the in-frame ones, dropping some. The sample yields some 240,000 clones, approximately 79% seen once. The specimen sequenced was PBMCs or T cells enriched from blood (not recorded which). These receptor sequences come from a man under 40 with acute COVID-19. Each CDR3 is given with its conserved first and last residue. The D gene is left open where the match is weak. Not all rows give a size; the values are once, few, many and, for expanded clones, a class.

clone size: .; J gene: TRBJ1-1; V gene: TRBV24-1; D gene: .; CDR3 DNA: TGTGCCACCAGTGACCGTGGACAAGGGGACACTGAAGCTTTCTTT; CDR3 protein: CATSDRGQGDTEAFF
clone size: few; J gene: TRBJ2-1; V gene: TRBV5-1; D gene: TRBD2; CDR3 DNA: TGTGCCAGCAGCGACGGGACTAGCGGGAGAGATGAGCAGTTCTTC; CDR3 protein: CASSDGTSGRDEQFF
clone size: .; J gene: TRBJ2-2; V gene: TRBV29-1; D gene: TRBD2; CDR3 DNA: TGCAGCGTTGTCCCTAGCGGGGGGCCGAACACCGGGGAGCTGTTTTTT; CDR3 protein: CSVVPSGGPNTGELFF
clone size: few; J gene: TRBJ2-1; V gene: TRBV5-1; D gene: .; CDR3 DNA: TGCGCCAGCAGCTACGAGGGGAGGAATGAGCAGTTCTTC; CDR3 protein: CASSYEGRNEQFF
clone size: .; J gene: TRBJ2-1; V gene: TRBV7-8; D gene: TRBD2; CDR3 DNA: TGTGCCAGCAGCTCCCTAGTAGCGGGAGGCTTCCTCTCCTACAATGAGCAGTTCTTC; CDR3 protein: CASSSLVAGGFLSYNEQFF
clone size: .; J gene: TRBJ2-5; V gene: TRBV7-9; D gene: .; CDR3 DNA: TGTGCCAGCACGACAGTGCACGAGACCCAGTACTTC; CDR3 protein: CASTTVHETQYF
clone size: few; J gene: TRBJ2-1; V gene: TRBV19; D gene: .; CDR3 DNA: TGTGCCAGTATGCGGAGCGGCTACTACAATGAGCAGTTCTTC; CDR3 protein: CASMRSGYYNEQFF
clone size: .; J gene: TRBJ2-3; V gene: TRBV3-1/TRBV3-2; D gene: .; CDR3 DNA: TGTGCCAGCAGCCAAGGGGCCGATACGCAGTATTTT; CDR3 protein: CASSQGADTQYF
clone size: .; J gene: TRBJ2-3; V gene: TRBV11-2; D gene: .; CDR3 DNA: TGTGCCAGCAAAATTATCGCCCAGGACAGGCAGTATTTT; CDR3 protein: CASKIIAQDRQYF
clone size: .; J gene: TRBJ1-5; V gene: TRBV6-7; D gene: .; CDR3 DNA: TGTGCCAGCACCAAGTGGGGGTACGGGAGCAGTCAGCCCCAGCATTTT; CDR3 protein: CASTKWGYGSSQPQHF
clone size: .; J gene: TRBJ1-2; V gene: TRBV4-1; D gene: .; CDR3 DNA: TGCGCCAGCAGCCGTGCGATGGCTAACTATGGCTACACCTTC; CDR3 protein: CASSRAMANYGYTF
clone size: .; J gene: TRBJ1-6; V gene: TRBV7-9; D gene: TRBD1; CDR3 DNA: TGTGCCAGCAGCCCCGGGACAGGGTATAATTCACCCCTCCACTTT; CDR3 protein: CASSPGTGYNSPLHF
clone size: .; J gene: TRBJ1-1; V gene: TRBV6-1; D gene: .; CDR3 DNA: TGTGCCAGCAGTGAGAGTCCGGGGAGGACTGAAGCTTTCTTT; CDR3 protein: CASSESPGRTEAFF
clone size: .; J gene: TRBJ2-3; V gene: TRBV6-5; D gene: TRBD1; CDR3 DNA: TGTGCCAGCAGTTCACCGGGACAGGGTTCCGATACGCAGTATTTT; CDR3 protein: CASSSPGQGSDTQYF
clone size: .; J gene: TRBJ1-2; V gene: TRBV2; D gene: .; CDR3 DNA: TGTGCCAGCAGTGAAGTAGGGGCCCGCCGCTACACCTTC; CDR3 protein: CASSEVGARRYTF